These T cell receptor beta chains were read from a single sample in a study of blood T cell repertoires in COVID-19. The table came from immunoSEQ multiplex PCR; TCRdb's copy has only in-frame clones and leaves some out. Here the sample spans under 200,000 clones, 75% to 90% being singletons. Sample: peripheral blood. All receptors derive from an elderly woman with active or convalescent COVID-19. Each CDR3 is given with its conserved first and last residue. D genes are given only for firm matches. Clone size is stated in some rows and not others, as once, few, many or a class when expanded.

CDR3,DNA,size,D,J,V,length
CASSLGQGAVDGYTF,TGTGCCAGCAGCCTGGGACAGGGGGCGGTCGATGGCTACACCTTC,NA,TRBD1,TRBJ1-2,TRBV3-1/TRBV3-2,15
CASSLWGQQIMNTEAFF,TGTGCCAGCAGCTTATGGGGACAGCAGATTATGAACACTGAAGCTTTCTTT,many,TRBD1,TRBJ1-1,TRBV7-9,17
CASSLTDMNTEAFF,TGTGCCAGCAGTTTGACAGACATGAACACTGAAGCTTTCTTT,NA,NA,TRBJ1-1,TRBV6-5,14
CASSLAPGQGSEKLFF,TGTGCCAGCAGCCTGGCACCGGGACAGGGGAGTGAAAAACTGTTTTTT,NA,TRBD1,TRBJ1-4,TRBV3-1/TRBV3-2,16
CASSSMGLKSSYEQYF,TGTGCCAGCAGCTCCATGGGGCTGAAAAGCTCCTACGAGCAGTACTTC,NA,NA,TRBJ2-7,TRBV11-2,16
CASSQDSFRLYEQYF,TGTGCCAGCAGTCAGGACAGTTTTAGACTCTACGAGCAGTACTTC,NA,NA,TRBJ2-7,TRBV28,15
CASSAGQLEETQYF,TGCGCCAGCAGCGCGGGACAGTTAGAAGAGACCCAGTACTTC,NA,NA,TRBJ2-5,TRBV5-1,14
CASSRTGNGYTF,TGTGCCAGCAGCCGGACAGGGAATGGCTACACCTTC,NA,TRBD1,TRBJ1-2,TRBV6-5,12
CASSKEWASGGALIGELFF,TGTGCCAGCAGCAAAGAATGGGCTAGCGGGGGGGCCCTCATCGGGGAGCTGTTTTTT,NA,TRBD2,TRBJ2-2,TRBV4-2,19
CASTPRDRSTDTQYF,TGCGCCAGCACCCCCCGGGACAGAAGCACAGATACGCAGTATTTT,once,TRBD1,TRBJ2-3,TRBV5-1,15
CASSLTTGGIGDTQYF,TGTGCCAGCAGCTTGACCACCGGGGGAATAGGGGATACGCAGTATTTT,NA,NA,TRBJ2-3,TRBV7-2,16
CASSLPAGAVTQYF,TGTGCCAGCAGCTTACCAGCGGGGGCCGTTACGCAGTATTTT,once,TRBD2,TRBJ2-3,TRBV13,14